Below, 21 T cell receptor beta chains from the same sample are listed, as sequenced in a study of graft-versus-host responses after intestinal transplantation. Measured with immunoSEQ multiplex PCR; TCRdb has only the in-frame clones, and not every one. The sample carries some 70,000 clones, roughly 84% recorded once. No antigen has been assigned to these receptors. The input for sequencing was unstimulated CD8+ T cells sorted from spleen or lymph node cells, taken before transplant. The receptors were gathered from a human donor who was the organ donor for an intestinal transplant.

The V and J genes are TRBV27 and TRBJ2-1; the D gene is possibly TRBD2 (6 bases). The CDR3 is 16 residues long. The germline CDR1 and CDR2 sequences are MNHEY and SMNVEV (reference sequence). Trimming stripped 4 bases from V and 8 bases from J, with 21 bases between. The CDR3 sequence: CASSSPGVIRDDEQFF. The CDR3 DNA reads TGTGCCAGCAGTTCCCCGGGGGTTATAAGGGACGATGAGCAGTTCTTC.

The chain couples TRBV4-1 to TRBJ1-1, with D tentatively TRBD1 (6 bases). The CDR3 consists of 14 residues. Trimming left V 1 base short and J 3 bases short, with 9 bases between. CDR1 is MGHRA, CDR2 YSYEKL, per germline. CDR3 region: CASSQVRGDTEAFF. CDR3 bases: TGCGCCAGCAGCCAAGTTAGGGGGGACACTGAAGCTTTCTTT.

The rearrangement links TRBV25-1 to TRBJ1-2; D is perhaps TRBD1 (5 bases). This CDR3 is built from 14 residues. CDR1 MGHDK and CDR2 SYGVNS come from the germline V gene. V lost 1 base and J 2 bases, leaving 8 bases between the germline ends. The CDR3 is CASSELQGNYGYTF. The CDR3 DNA is TGTGCCAGCAGTGAATTGCAGGGAAACTATGGCTACACCTTC.

This chain connects TRBV6-1 to TRBJ2-2; possible D gene TRBD2, 6 bases. Trimming pared 1 base from V and 5 bases from J, leaving 14 bases between. Germline loops: CDR1 MNHNS, CDR2 SASEGT. This CDR3 region has 16 residues. This CDR3 is CASSEEEGRGTGELFF. The CDR3 DNA sequence: TGTGCCAGCAGTGAAGAGGAGGGGAGAGGGACCGGGGAGCTGTTTTTT.

This clone was seen only a few times. The rearrangement links TRBV28 to TRBJ1-2; weak D call: TRBD1 (5 bases). Germline values: CDR1 MDHEN, CDR2 SYDVKM. Trimming cost V 6 bases and J 4 bases, with 9 bases left between them. This CDR3 is 12 amino acids long. As DNA, the CDR3 is TGTGCCAGCAGCAGAGGGACCTATGGCTACACCTTC. This translates into CASSRGTYGYTF.

The chain joins TRBV9 to TRBJ2-6, with 9 bases aligning to TRBD2. Germline V lookup: CDR1 SGDLS, CDR2 YYNGEE. This CDR3 has 18 residues. The J segment lost 0 bases and the V segment lost 0 bases, leaving 4 bases of the junction unmatched. In DNA, the CDR3 is TGTGCCAGCAGCGTAGCTTCGCGGGGGGGCTCTGGGGCCAACGTCCTGACTTTC. Translating it yields CASSVASRGGSGANVLTF.

The V call is TRBV6-5, the J call TRBJ2-3; D not certain. The CDR3 length is 13 residues. V lost 4 bases, J lost 9 bases, and 14 bases lay in between. Germline loops: CDR1 MNHEY, CDR2 SVGAGI. In DNA, the CDR3 is TGTGCCAGCAGTTGGGCAGGATGGGCCACGCAGTATTTT. It yields the protein CASSWAGWATQYF.

The J gene is TRBJ2-1, the V gene TRBV7-9; D not resolved. With 5 bases removed from V and 8 bases from J, the gap between germline ends came to 10 bases. The CDR3 sequence is 12 residues long. Germline CDR1 is SEHNR and CDR2 is FQNEAQ (reference sequence). The CDR3 region is CASSHHSDEQFF. In DNA, the CDR3 is TGTGCCAGCAGCCACCACTCGGATGAGCAGTTCTTC.

This clone appeared a single time. This chain joins TRBV6-5 and TRBJ2-7; tentative D call: TRBD2 (5 bases). CDR1 is MNHEY, CDR2 SVGAGI, per germline. V lost 2 bases, J lost 2 bases, and 7 bases lay in between. The CDR3 spans 13 residues. The CDR3 DNA sequence: TGTGCCAGCAGTTACGGACTTACCTACGAGCAGTACTTC. Protein sequence: CASSYGLTYEQYF.

The chain employs TRBV7-9 and TRBJ2-7; a weak D match, TRBD2 (6 bases). Looked up from germline, CDR1 is SEHNR and CDR2 is FQNEAQ (reference sequence). The CDR3 contains 14 residues. V lost 7 bases to trimming and J lost 7 bases, with 20 bases between them. In nucleotides, the CDR3 is TGTGCCAGCACCCTACTGGGGGGATCAGATGAGCAGTACTTC. This gives the protein CASTLLGGSDEQYF.

The V call is TRBV28, the J call TRBJ2-1; D perhaps matches TRBD1 (7 bases). Germline V gene data show CDR1 as MDHEN and CDR2 as SYDVKM. This CDR3 is built from 14 residues. V was cut by 2 bases and J by 7 bases, with 12 bases left in between. DNA for the CDR3: TGTGCCAGCAGTTTAAGGGCAGGGGGGAATGAGCAGTTCTTC. This encodes CASSLRAGGNEQFF. Filled out from reference TRBV28 and TRBJ2-1, the complete variable domain reads DVKVTQSSRYLVKRTGEKVFLECVQDMDHENMFWYRQDPGLGLRLIYFSYDVKMKEKGDIPEGYSVSREKKERFSLILESASTNQTSMYLCASSLRAGGNEQFFGPGTRLTVL.

The genes are TRBV28 and TRBJ2-5; 13 bases line up with TRBD2. V dropped 3 bases and J dropped 5; count of bases not matched to a gene: 18. The CDR3 is 20 residues long. In germline, CDR1 is MDHEN, CDR2 SYDVKM. DNA of the CDR3: TGTGCCAGCAGTTTCTCCGACGGGACTAGCGGGGAAGTGACTCTGGAGACCCAGTACTTC. It yields the protein CASSFSDGTSGEVTLETQYF.

V is TRBV11-2 and J is TRBJ2-2, with D unresolved. The CDR3 loop spans 15 amino acids. CDR1 is SGHAT and CDR2 is FQNNGV in the germline V gene. Trimming took 3 bases from V and 5 from J, leaving 13 bases between them. In DNA form, the CDR3 reads TGTGCCAGCAGCTTTTCAAATAGTGGGACCGGGGAGCTGTTTTTT. It yields the protein CASSFSNSGTGELFF. Supplemented by reference TRBV11-2 and TRBJ2-2, the full variable domain reads EAGVAQSPRYKIIEKRQSVAFWCNPISGHATLYWYQQILGQGPKLLIQFQNNGVVDDSQLPKDRFSAERLKGVDSTLKIQPAKLEDSAVYLCASSFSNSGTGELFFGEGSRLTVL.

CDR3 in amino acids: CASSLSVGDEQYF. In nucleotides, the CDR3 is TGTGCCAGCAGCCTAAGTGTCGGGGACGAGCAGTACTTC. The chain joins TRBV7-6 to TRBJ2-7; TRBD2 is a possible D gene (5 bases). From germline, CDR1 is SGHVS and CDR2 FNYEAQ. V was pared by 5 bases and J by 5 bases, with 13 bases between. The CDR3 loop spans 13 amino acids.

The rearrangement links TRBV5-5 to TRBJ2-7, with D uncertain. Germline values: CDR1 SGHKS, CDR2 YYEKEE (reference sequence). This CDR3 is built from 12 residues. V lost 2 bases and J lost 3, with 6 bases in between. CDR3 loop: CASSFSDYEQYF. The CDR3 region has the DNA TGTGCCAGCAGCTTCTCCGACTACGAGCAGTACTTC.

This clone was observed once. The V gene is TRBV6-6, the J gene TRBJ1-5; 10 bases are shared with TRBD1. The CDR3 has 16 amino acids. Looked up from germline, CDR1 is MNHNY and CDR2 is SVGAGI (reference sequence). After removal of 2 bases from V and 4 bases from J, the junction contained 5 bases not matched to a gene. For the CDR3, the DNA is TGTGCCAGCAGTTACACGGACAGGGGGTTAAATCAGCCCCAGCATTTT. Translation: CASSYTDRGLNQPQHF.

The chain has TRBV19 and TRBJ2-7, with D hard to call. The CDR3 contains 13 residues. Trimming pared 5 bases from V and 2 bases from J, leaving 10 bases between. The germline CDR1 and CDR2 sequences are LNHDA and SQIVND (reference sequence). The CDR3 DNA reads TGTGCCAGTAGTGCCGGCGAAACCTACGAGCAGTACTTC. It yields the protein CASSAGETYEQYF.

The chain employs TRBV9 and TRBJ1-1, with 7 bases lining up with TRBD1. The trim removed 2 bases at V and 0 bases at J, leaving 13 bases unmatched. The CDR3 runs to 18 residues. Germline V gene lookup returns CDR1 SGDLS and CDR2 YYNGEE. The CDR3 DNA sequence: TGTGCCAGCAGCGTCGATAATGACAGGGCAGACGTGAACACTGAAGCTTTCTTT. Its translation: CASSVDNDRADVNTEAFF.

The gene calls are TRBV7-7 and TRBJ2-3, with D hard to call. Germline-derived CDR1 and CDR2 are SSHAT and FNYEAQ (reference sequence). The V end was cut by 5 bases, the J end by 4 bases, with 10 bases between. The CDR3 covers 13 residues. The CDR3 sequence: CASSPQASDTQYF. DNA for the CDR3: TGTGCCAGCAGCCCGCAGGCTTCAGATACGCAGTATTTT.

This chain connects TRBV7-6 to TRBJ2-1; maybe TRBD1 (6 bases). The germline gives CDR1 SGHVS, CDR2 FNYEAQ. V shed 6 bases and J shed 6 bases, with 27 bases lying between them. This CDR3 has 18 amino acids. The CDR3 here is CASSRLAPGHPAANEQFF. CDR3 sequence (DNA): TGTGCCAGCAGTCGCCTTGCTCCGGGACACCCCGCCGCCAATGAGCAGTTCTTC.

The chain recombines TRBV7-8 with TRBJ2-3; D might be TRBD1 or TRBD2, each matching 5 bases. Trimming removed 3 bases from V and 1 base from J, with 11 bases in between. CDR1 is SGHVS, CDR2 FQNEAQ, per germline. This CDR3 region has 15 residues. The CDR3 reads CASSLGLARTDTQYF. In DNA, the CDR3 is TGTGCCAGCAGCTTGGGGCTAGCCCGCACAGATACGCAGTATTTT. The full variable domain, rest sourced from reference TRBV7-8 and TRBJ2-3, is GAGVSQSPRYKVAKRGQDVALRCDPISGHVSLFWYQQALGQGPEFLTYFQNEAQLDKSGLPSDRFFAERPEGSVSTLKIQRTQQEDSAVYLCASSLGLARTDTQYFGPGTRLTVL.